The 23 T cell receptor beta chains below come from one sample, sequenced in a study of OX40 agonist ivuxolimab in advanced cancers. TCRdb's copy holds only in-frame clones and misses some; the assay was immunoSEQ multiplex PCR. Altogether about 99,000 clones are present, roughly 91% being singletons, with the ten largest covering about 0.31%. The input for sequencing was CD4+ or CD8+ T cells sorted from blood, taken in a trial of the OX40 agonist ivuxolimab. These TCRs come from an adult with an advanced solid tumor such as melanoma, head and neck, liver or kidney cancer.

The chain has TRBV7-9 and TRBJ1-5; the D is unclear. The CDR3 consists of 15 residues. Trimming took 1 base from V and 0 from J, leaving 7 bases between them. CDR1 and CDR2 (germline): SEHNR, FQNEAQ (reference sequence). CDR3 nucleotide sequence: TGTGCCAGCAGCTTAGTGGACGGTAGCAATCAGCCCCAGCATTTT. This gives the protein CASSLVDGSNQPQHF.

This chain links TRBV10-1 with TRBJ2-5, with D unclear. CDR3 size: 13 residues. Germline assignment: CDR1 WNHNN and CDR2 SYGVQD (reference sequence). Trimming took off 6 bases at V and 5 bases at J, with 13 bases between the two ends. The CDR3 DNA reads as TGCGCCAGCAGCGGTCAGCTGGGGGAGACCCAGTACTTC. Protein product: CASSGQLGETQYF.

J is TRBJ2-4 and V is TRBV28; 8 nucleotides agree with TRBD1. With V trimmed by 5 bases and J by 8 bases, 2 bases remained unmatched. There are 12 residues in the CDR3. Germline CDR1 MDHEN, CDR2 SYDVKM. CDR3 sequence reads: CASSGQGYIQYF. CDR3 nucleotides: TGTGCCAGCAGTGGACAGGGTTACATTCAGTACTTC.

This rearrangement joins TRBV7-2 to TRBJ2-5, with 7 bases fitting TRBD1. Germline V gene data show CDR1 as SGHTA and CDR2 as FQGNSA. The CDR3 is 13 residues long. Unmatched junction bases numbered 1, after V lost 4 bases and J lost 2 bases. In DNA form, the CDR3 reads TGTGCCAGCAGCTCGGGACAGCAAGAGACCCAGTACTTC. It specifies CASSSGQQETQYF.

The gene calls are TRBV28 and TRBJ1-5; no clear D gene. With 5 bases removed from V and 0 bases from J, the gap between germline ends came to 8 bases. Germline V gives CDR1 MDHEN, CDR2 SYDVKM. The CDR3 length is 14 residues. The CDR3 sequence is CASSPSDSNQPQHF. CDR3 nucleotide sequence: TGTGCCAGCAGTCCCTCGGATAGCAATCAGCCCCAGCATTTT.

The CDR3 sequence: CASSVAASASTDTQYF. CDR3 bases: TGTGCCAGCAGCGTAGCAGCTAGCGCGAGCACAGATACGCAGTATTTT. The chain has TRBV9 and TRBJ2-3, with a tentative D call TRBD2 (6 bases). Per the germline V gene, CDR1 is SGDLS and CDR2 is YYNGEE. The CDR3 has 16 amino acids. Trimming left V 0 bases short and J 0 bases short, with 11 bases between.

The chain couples TRBV6-1 to TRBJ2-5; 7 nucleotides line up with TRBD2. Germline V CDR1 and CDR2: MNHNS, SASEGT. The CDR3 sequence is 13 residues long. V trimming: 6 bases; J trimming: 2 bases; junction bases outside the gene matches: 3. The CDR3 loop reads CASRPSGQETQYF. The CDR3 nucleotides are TGTGCCAGCAGACCTAGCGGACAAGAGACCCAGTACTTC.

The V call is TRBV19, the J call TRBJ1-1; 9 nucleotides agree with TRBD1. V lost 5 bases and J lost 4; bases outside the gene matches: 17. CDR3 length: 18 amino acids. Germline loops: CDR1 LNHDA, CDR2 SQIVND (reference sequence). Here the CDR3 DNA reads TGTGCCAGTAGTCCCGCCTTGGACAGGGGTCTTTTGATCACTGAAGCTTTCTTT. As protein: CASSPALDRGLLITEAFF.

This clone appeared a single time. This chain connects TRBV15 to TRBJ1-1, with TRBD1 matching over 8 bases. The V segment lost 4 bases and the J segment 6 bases; nucleotides outside the gene matches: 10. The CDR3 runs 15 residues. The V gene's germline CDR1 is LNHNV and CDR2 YYDKDF (reference sequence). The CDR3 loop reads CATSIRGPKTPEAFF. The DNA for the CDR3 is TGTGCCACCAGCATCAGGGGGCCGAAGACTCCTGAAGCTTTCTTT.

This clone was detected a few times. The rearrangement links TRBV7-8 to TRBJ1-2, with 8 bases identical to TRBD1. The CDR3 extends over 13 amino acids. Trimming took 6 bases from V and 6 from J; bases not matched to a gene: 6. Germline CDR1 and CDR2: SGHVS and FQNEAQ. CDR3 protein: CASRPTGGDGYTF. CDR3 sequence (DNA): TGTGCCAGCAGACCTACAGGGGGAGATGGCTACACCTTC.

V and J are TRBV7-3 and TRBJ2-2, with 9 bases identical to TRBD1. Per the germline V gene, CDR1 is SGHTA and CDR2 is FQGTGA. The junction had 5 bases not matched to a gene; V was cut back by 3 bases and J by 6 bases. This CDR3 spans 15 amino acids. The CDR3: CASSFTGGSSGELFF. In nucleotides, the CDR3 is TGTGCCAGCAGCTTTACAGGGGGCTCCTCCGGGGAGCTGTTTTTT.

J is TRBJ2-7 and V is TRBV5-6, with D hard to call. CDR3 length equals 14 residues. The germline V gene has CDR1 SGHDT and CDR2 YYEEEE. The germline V and J ends were trimmed by 6 bases and 0 bases, with 13 bases remaining between them. The CDR3 spells CASTRTGPSYEQYF. The CDR3 DNA sequence: TGTGCCAGCACCAGAACTGGGCCCTCCTACGAGCAGTACTTC. Filled out from reference TRBV5-6 and TRBJ2-7, the complete variable domain reads DAGVTQSPTHLIKTRGQQVTLRCSPKSGHDTVSWYQQALGQGPQFIFQYYEEEERQRGNFPDRFSGHQFPNYSSELNVNALLLGDSALYLCASTRTGPSYEQYFGPGTRLTVT.

J is TRBJ2-7 and V is TRBV19; D possibly corresponds to TRBD2 (8 bases). CDR3 size: 16 residues. V was pared by 2 bases and J by 6 bases, with 20 bases between. From germline, CDR1 is LNHDA and CDR2 SQIVND (reference sequence). Here the CDR3 reads CASSIRQGWSGSEQYF. CDR3 DNA sequence: TGTGCCAGTAGTATACGACAGGGCTGGAGCGGGAGCGAGCAGTACTTC.

The chain carries TRBV5-6 and TRBJ2-2; TRBD2 aligns across 7 bases. CDR1 and CDR2 (germline): SGHDT, YYEEEE. The CDR3 contains 17 residues. Trimming removed 0 bases from V and 5 bases from J; junction bases left unmatched: 10. CDR3 DNA sequence: TGTGCCAGCAGCTTGGAGGGAGGGCAGGGAAGAACCGGGGAGCTGTTTTTT. This sequence encodes CASSLEGGQGRTGELFF.

The V and J genes are TRBV30 and TRBJ1-4; no definite D call. V lost 3 bases and J lost 0, with 11 bases in between. Germline-derived CDR1 and CDR2 are GTSNPN and SVGIG (reference sequence). This CDR3 is 15 amino acids long. The CDR3 DNA sequence: TGTGCCTGGAGAGCCGGACCAGCAACTAATGAAAAACTGTTTTTT. Encoded protein: CAWRAGPATNEKLFF.

This rearrangement joins TRBV5-1 to TRBJ2-5; D is unclear. This CDR3 spans 13 amino acids. The germline V gene has CDR1 SGHRS and CDR2 YFSETQ. Trimming took off 4 bases at V and 3 bases at J, with 10 bases between the two ends. CDR3 amino acids: CASSLLPEETQYF. DNA for the CDR3: TGCGCCAGCAGCCTATTACCTGAAGAGACCCAGTACTTC.

The rearrangement uses TRBV5-1 and TRBJ2-2; TRBD2 agrees at 12 bases. This CDR3 contains 17 residues. The junction had 5 bases not matched to a gene; V was cut back by 1 base and J by 4 bases. Germline V gene data show CDR1 as SGHRS and CDR2 as YFSETQ. CDR3 region: CASSLTLAGGGTGELFF. The CDR3 bases are TGCGCCAGCAGCTTGACACTAGCGGGAGGTGGCACCGGGGAGCTGTTTTTT.

V usage is TRBV2 and J usage is TRBJ2-1; 9 bases are shared with TRBD1. The V and J ends lost 6 bases and 5 bases, in that order; junction bases with no gene match: 8. The CDR3 runs to 15 residues. CDR1 is SNHLY, CDR2 FYNNEI, per germline. CDR3 residues: CASRASGTGNNEQFF. CDR3 DNA: TGTGCCAGCAGAGCTTCCGGGACAGGGAACAATGAGCAGTTCTTC. Drawing the rest from reference TRBV2 and TRBJ2-1, the complete variable domain is EPEVTQTPSHQVTQMGQEVILRCVPISNHLYFYWYRQILGQKVEFLVSFYNNEISEKSEIFDDQFSVERPDGSNFTLKIRSTKLEDSAMYFCASRASGTGNNEQFFGPGTRLTVL.

The chain carries TRBV6-1 and TRBJ2-2, with TRBD2 matching over 11 bases. V lost 3 bases and J lost 1; bases outside the gene matches: 1. Germline V CDR1 and CDR2: MNHNS, SASEGT. This CDR3 comprises 16 residues. DNA of the CDR3: TGTGCCAGCAGTGACGGACTAGCGGGGAACACCGGGGAGCTGTTTTTT. The encoded protein is CASSDGLAGNTGELFF.

The chain joins TRBV7-3 to TRBJ2-2, with TRBD2 matching over 7 bases. The CDR3 covers 17 residues. CDR1 SGHTA and CDR2 FQGTGA come from the germline V gene. The V and J ends lost 5 bases and 6 bases, in that order; junction bases with no gene match: 15. The CDR3 is CASSPSVGGSVAGELFF. DNA for the CDR3: TGTGCCAGCAGCCCCTCGGTGGGCGGGAGTGTAGCCGGGGAGCTGTTTTTT. The variable domain in full, with the rest retrieved from reference TRBV7-3 and TRBJ2-2, is GAGVSQTPSNKVTEKGKYVELRCDPISGHTALYWYRQSLGQGPEFLIYFQGTGAADDSGLPNDRFFAVRPEGSVSTLKIQRTERGDSAVYLCASSPSVGGSVAGELFFGEGSRLTVL.

This clone was observed a few times. V usage is TRBV7-9 and J usage is TRBJ1-1; D gene uncertain. CDR1 is SEHNR, CDR2 FQNEAQ, per germline (reference sequence). V was shortened by 5 bases and J by 0 bases, with 19 bases between the two germline ends. The CDR3 is 17 residues long. The DNA of the CDR3 is TGTGCCAGCAGCCAAAGCCGAGTAGGGCAGATGAACACTGAAGCTTTCTTT. It yields the protein CASSQSRVGQMNTEAFF.

This chain uses TRBV25-1 with TRBJ2-5, with 10 bases fitting TRBD1. V shed 1 base, J shed 4 bases, and the junction held 3 bases outside the gene matches. CDR3 size: 15 residues. Germline CDR1 reads MGHDK; CDR2 reads SYGVNS. CDR3 region: CASSESRTGGETQYF. The CDR3 DNA reads TGTGCCAGCAGTGAATCCCGGACAGGGGGAGAGACCCAGTACTTC.

The chain has TRBV11-2 and TRBJ2-3; the D is unclear. Trimming removed 4 bases from V and 11 bases from J, with 13 bases in between. The CDR3 spans 12 residues. Germline V gene data show CDR1 as SGHAT and CDR2 as FQNNGV. The CDR3 sequence: CASSSLSGMQYF. CDR3 DNA: TGTGCCAGCAGCTCGCTGAGTGGAATGCAGTATTTT.